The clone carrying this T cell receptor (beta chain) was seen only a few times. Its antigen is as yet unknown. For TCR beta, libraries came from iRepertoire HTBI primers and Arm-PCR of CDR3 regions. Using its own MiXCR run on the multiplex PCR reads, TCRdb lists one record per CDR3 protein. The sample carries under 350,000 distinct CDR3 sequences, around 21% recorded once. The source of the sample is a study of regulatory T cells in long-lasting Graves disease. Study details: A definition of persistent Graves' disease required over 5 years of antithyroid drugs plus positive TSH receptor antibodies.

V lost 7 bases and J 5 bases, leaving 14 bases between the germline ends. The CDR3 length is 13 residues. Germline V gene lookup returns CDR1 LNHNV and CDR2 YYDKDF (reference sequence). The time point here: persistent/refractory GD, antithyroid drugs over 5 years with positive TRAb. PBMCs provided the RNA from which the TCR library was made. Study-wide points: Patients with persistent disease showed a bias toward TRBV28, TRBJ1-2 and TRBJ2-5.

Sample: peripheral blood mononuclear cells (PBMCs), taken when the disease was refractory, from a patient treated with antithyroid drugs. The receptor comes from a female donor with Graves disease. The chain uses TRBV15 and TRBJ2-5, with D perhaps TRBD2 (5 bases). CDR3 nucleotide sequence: TGTGCCACCAAGGATAAAACGGGGGAGACCCAGTACTTC. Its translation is CATKDKTGETQYF.